A selection of T cell receptor beta chains follows, all from one sample in a study of shared clonotypes between healthy human individuals. The repertoire was sequenced with immunoSEQ multiplex PCR; TCRdb's copy has only in-frame clones and lacks some. Among 2 million to 2.5 million clones listed, under 95% were seen once. Sequenced input: naive CD4+ T cells from PBMCs. These receptors were obtained from a man between 18 and 29 years old in good health. Some clones in this sample may be carry-over from other donors' samples. Both conserved end residues are part of each CDR3. Fields, in order: V gene, J gene, D gene, clone size, CDR3 DNA, CDR3 protein. A D gene is named only where the DNA matches it firmly. Clone size is shown for a subset of rows, as once, few, many or a class of expanded clone.

TRBV12-5	TRBJ2-1	.	once	TGTGCTAGTGGTTTATCAGGGAAGCCCTACAATGAGCAGTTCTTC	CASGLSGKPYNEQFF
TRBV7-8	TRBJ1-4	.	.	TGTGCCAGCAGCCTAATAGTCGGGGAAAAACTGTTTTTT	CASSLIVGEKLFF
TRBV5-1	TRBJ1-1	.	few	TGCGCCAGCAGCCCACCTGGGGCCGGGGCGAACACTGAAGCTTTCTTT	CASSPPGAGANTEAFF
TRBV7-3	TRBJ2-1	TRBD2	.	TGTGCCAGCAGCTTTGGGGCTGGGACTACCGCCAATGAGCAGTTCTTC	CASSFGAGTTANEQFF
TRBV7-6	TRBJ2-3	.	once	TGTGCCAGCAGCTTACTACCGAGTAAGGGGTTCACAGATACGCAGTATTTT	CASSLLPSKGFTDTQYF
TRBV29-1	TRBJ1-4	.	.	TGCAGCGTTGAGGGAACTAATGAAAAACTGTTTTTT	CSVEGTNEKLFF
TRBV4-1	TRBJ1-2	.	.	TGCGCCAGCAGCCAAGATTGGGGGAGGGGGGCTCTCAGCTATGGCTACACCTTC	CASSQDWGRGALSYGYTF
TRBV7-2	TRBJ2-7	TRBD2	once	TGTGCCAGCATCCAAGGGGCTAGCGGGAGCTACGAGCAGTACTTC	CASIQGASGSYEQYF
TRBV2	TRBJ1-5	TRBD1	once	TGTGCCAGCAGTGTATACCCGGGACAGGGAGGTTTGGGGGGCAATCAGCCCCAGCATTTT	CASSVYPGQGGLGGNQPQHF
TRBV2	TRBJ1-1	.	.	TGTGCCAGCAGTTGGGAAGGTGGTAACACTGAAGCTTTCTTT	CASSWEGGNTEAFF
TRBV7-2	TRBJ2-1	TRBD2	.	TGTGCCAGCAGCCAAATGACAGCGGGATACAATGAGCAGTTCTTC	CASSQMTAGYNEQFF
TRBV5-6	TRBJ2-2	.	.	TGTGCCAGCAGCTTGGCGGGGGCGAACACCGGGGAGCTGTTTTTT	CASSLAGANTGELFF
TRBV7-3	TRBJ1-2	.	.	TGTGCCAGCAGCTACGGGGAAGACTATGGCTACACCTTC	CASSYGEDYGYTF
TRBV4-3	TRBJ2-2	TRBD1	.	TGCGCCAGCAGCCAACAACAGGGGGCGAACACCGGGGAGCTGTTTTTT	CASSQQQGANTGELFF
TRBV4-3	TRBJ2-7	TRBD2	once	TGCGCCAGCAGCCAATCTAGCGGGATTTACGAGCAGTACTTC	CASSQSSGIYEQYF
TRBV28	TRBJ2-5	.	.	TGTGCCAGCACGCAGAACAGGGCGTGGGAGACCCAGTACTTC	CASTQNRAWETQYF
TRBV5-4	TRBJ1-1	TRBD1	.	TGTGCCAGCAGGTTCGGACAGGGCACTGAAGCTTTCTTT	CASRFGQGTEAFF
TRBV12-5	TRBJ2-2	TRBD1	once	TGTGCTAGTGGAACCGGACAGGGACGCACCGGGGAGCTGTTTTTT	CASGTGQGRTGELFF
TRBV27	TRBJ2-2	.	.	TGTGCCAGCAGTTTATCATTTGATTCGGGGGAGCTGTTTTTT	CASSLSFDSGELFF
TRBV5-1	TRBJ2-7	.	.	TGCGCCAGCAGTGCGGAGCCGGCTAGAGGGCTCGGCGAGCAGTACTTC	CASSAEPARGLGEQYF
TRBV9	TRBJ2-7	.	.	TGTGCCAGCTGCTCTTACGAGCAGTACTTC	CASCSYEQYF
TRBV7-3	TRBJ2-5	.	.	TGTGCCAGCAGCTTAATGACCGGGACCTCAGAGACCCAGTACTTC	CASSLMTGTSETQYF
TRBV27	TRBJ1-1	TRBD1	.	TGTGCCAGCAGTTTCCGGGACAGACACACTGAAGCTTTCTTT	CASSFRDRHTEAFF
TRBV6-5	TRBJ2-7	.	.	TGTGCCAGCAGAACACTGGCGGGCCAATCCGAGCAGTACTTC	CASRTLAGQSEQYF
TRBV30	TRBJ1-1	.	.	TGTGCCTGGAGCCGGTGGGCTGAAGCTTTCTTT	CAWSRWAEAFF
TRBV2	TRBJ1-2	TRBD1	few	TGTGCCAGCAGCCGACAGGGGGGGTATGGCTACACCTTC	CASSRQGGYGYTF
TRBV21-1	TRBJ1-1	.	.	TGTGCCAGCAGCAGAAGGACAGTGCGGGGAGAGGAGAACACTGAAGCTTTCTTT	CASSRRTVRGEENTEAFF
TRBV11-2	TRBJ1-4	.	once	TGTGCCAGCAGCTTAGAAGGTCGGGGAGGCCGGCAAAAACTGTTTTTT	CASSLEGRGGRQKLFF
TRBV6-5	TRBJ2-7	.	.	TGTGCCAGCAGTTACTCGCAGGGTCTAGAGCAGTACTTC	CASSYSQGLEQYF
TRBV6-6	TRBJ1-2	.	.	TGTGCCAGCAGTTACTCTAACGCAGGGCTCGGGGGCTACACCTTC	CASSYSNAGLGGYTF
TRBV5-4	TRBJ2-5	.	.	TGTGCCAGCAGACCGCCCCAAGGGACCCAAGAGACCCAGTACTTC	CASRPPQGTQETQYF
TRBV19	TRBJ2-7	.	.	TGTGCCAGTAGATCCGGGGCAGCCGGGCGCTACGAGCAGTACTTC	CASRSGAAGRYEQYF
TRBV30	TRBJ1-2	.	few	TGTGCCTGGAGGTGGCAGAACTATGGCTACACCTTC	CAWRWQNYGYTF
TRBV6-5	TRBJ1-1	.	.	TGTGCCAGCAGTTACCTGGTTTCGGGGCTAAACACTGAAGCTTTCTTT	CASSYLVSGLNTEAFF
TRBV7-2	TRBJ2-5	TRBD1	.	TGTGCCAGCAGCCCTCAGGGGGATGGCGGAGAGACCCAGTACTTC	CASSPQGDGGETQYF
TRBV27	TRBJ2-7	.	.	TGTGCCAGCAGTTCCCGAGTGTACGAGCAGTACTTC	CASSSRVYEQYF
TRBV25-1	TRBJ2-3	.	.	TGTGCCAGCAGCCCCACAGGGCGACAAACGCAGTATTTT	CASSPTGRQTQYF
TRBV5-4	TRBJ1-5	.	.	TGTGCCAGCAGCTTGGCGCCCTACAATCAGCCCCAGCATTTT	CASSLAPYNQPQHF
TRBV10-3	TRBJ2-4	.	.	TGTGCCATCAGTGAGTCTGCAGTGGAGCCCGGAGGGGACATTCAGTACTTC	CAISESAVEPGGDIQYF
TRBV7-8	TRBJ1-1	.	.	TGTGCCAGCAGCTTAGGGCGGATTGTCGCAGGGAAAACTGAAGCTTTCTTT	CASSLGRIVAGKTEAFF
TRBV28	TRBJ1-5	TRBD1	.	TGTGCCAGCATCTTGGAGGACAGGCGATATGTCAATCAGCCCCAGCATTTT	CASILEDRRYVNQPQHF
TRBV5-1	TRBJ2-2	TRBD2	once	TGCGCCAGCAGCCTTACTAGCGCGAACACCGGGGAGCTGTTTTTT	CASSLTSANTGELFF
TRBV28	TRBJ2-7	TRBD2	.	TGTGCCAGCAGTCTCCGACTAGCGGGAGCAACCTACGAGCAGTACTTC	CASSLRLAGATYEQYF
TRBV5-1	TRBJ2-7	TRBD2	.	TGCGCCAGCAGCTTGGTAGTTCTGCGGACTAGCGGCGCCGAGCAGTACTTC	CASSLVVLRTSGAEQYF
TRBV7-3	TRBJ2-2	TRBD2	.	TGTGCCAGCAGCTCGGCTAGCGGGAGAAGTTTTACCGGGGAGCTGTTTTTT	CASSSASGRSFTGELFF
TRBV19	TRBJ2-1	TRBD2	.	TGTGCCAGTAGTCCCAGACTAGCGGGAGATAGGTACAATGAGCAGTTCTTC	CASSPRLAGDRYNEQFF
TRBV4-1	TRBJ1-1	.	few	TGCGCCAGCAGCCAAGATCCGCCAGGGCGAGGAGCTTTCTTT	CASSQDPPGRGAFF
TRBV6-5	TRBJ2-7	TRBD2	once	TGTGCCAGCACCTCTGGGACTAGCGGGTCCTACGAGCAGTACTTC	CASTSGTSGSYEQYF
TRBV5-1	TRBJ2-3	TRBD1	.	TGCGCCAGCAGCTATGGGACAGGGGGCTCAAATACGCAGTATTTT	CASSYGTGGSNTQYF
TRBV7-2	TRBJ2-1	.	.	TGTGCCAGCAGCTTAGAACCGAGCTCCTACAATGAGCAGTTCTTC	CASSLEPSSYNEQFF
TRBV6-1	TRBJ2-4	TRBD2	.	TGTGCCAGCAGTGTCCCTAGCGGGAGATCGCTAGCCAAAAACATTCAGTACTTC	CASSVPSGRSLAKNIQYF
TRBV5-4	TRBJ1-1	.	few	TGTGCCAGCAGTAGGACAGTGAACACTGAAGCTTTCTTT	CASSRTVNTEAFF
TRBV18	TRBJ1-2	.	.	TGTGCCAGCTCACCCTATTGGGCCTCGAATGGCTACACCTTC	CASSPYWASNGYTF
TRBV5-1	TRBJ2-5	TRBD1	.	TGCGCCAGCAGCGGCAGGGGGACCGGGGAGGAGACCCAGTACTTC	CASSGRGTGEETQYF
TRBV4-3	TRBJ2-3	TRBD2	.	TGCGCCAGCAGCCACCGACTAGCGGGAGGGTGGGGGTCAGATACGCAGTATTTT	CASSHRLAGGWGSDTQYF